The 10 T cell receptor beta chains reported below all come from one sample, sequenced in a study of T cell changes during pregnancy in multiple sclerosis. Produced via immunoSEQ multiplex PCR; TCRdb's table is partial and in-frame only. The table has 48,000 or so clones, about 92% seen once. Sequencing was performed on CD4+ T cells from peripheral blood mononuclear cells, taken in the second trimester of pregnancy. The source of these receptors is a female donor in good health, enrolled as a control in a pregnancy study.

The chain employs TRBV15 and TRBJ2-1; 12 bases align to TRBD2. The CDR3 consists of 17 residues. CDR1 LNHNV and CDR2 YYDKDF come from the germline V gene (reference sequence). Unmatched junction bases numbered 13, after V lost 6 bases and J lost 7 bases. The DNA for the CDR3 is TGTGCCACCAGTTACCAACCGACTAGCGGGAGCTTGAATGAGCAGTTCTTC. As protein: CATSYQPTSGSLNEQFF.

In this sample, this clone turned up a few times. This sequence joins TRBV2 and TRBJ2-7; perhaps TRBD2 as D (6 bases). The length of the CDR3 is 14 residues. Germline V lookup: CDR1 SNHLY, CDR2 FYNNEI. The V end was cut by 7 bases, the J end by 6 bases, with 19 bases between. The CDR3 region has the DNA TGTGCCAGCACCCAACTAGCAACCCGTCGCGAGCAGTACTTC. Protein product: CASTQLATRREQYF.

The J gene is TRBJ2-1, the V gene TRBV7-9, with 11 bases aligning to TRBD2. There are 15 residues in the CDR3. Looked up from germline, CDR1 is SEHNR and CDR2 is FQNEAQ (reference sequence). With 4 bases clipped from V and 7 bases from J, the junction kept 6 bases outside the gene matches. The CDR3 bases are TGTGCCAGCAGCTCCCAACTAGCGGGAGCAAATGAGCAGTTCTTC. Translating gives CASSSQLAGANEQFF.

This rearrangement joins TRBV9 to TRBJ2-7; maybe TRBD2 (5 bases). Between the trimmed V and J ends, which lost 0 bases and 0 bases, there was a span of 10 bases. The CDR3 spans 15 residues. Germline lookup yields CDR1 SGDLS and CDR2 YYNGEE. DNA for the CDR3: TGTGCCAGCAGCGTAGAAGGTAGCGACTCCTACGAGCAGTACTTC. Protein sequence: CASSVEGSDSYEQYF. Drawing the rest from reference TRBV9 and TRBJ2-7, the complete variable domain is DSGVTQTPKHLITATGQRVTLRCSPRSGDLSVYWYQQSLDQGLQFLIQYYNGEERAKGNILERFSAQQFPDLHSELNLSSLELGDSALYFCASSVEGSDSYEQYFGPGTRLTVT.

The genes are TRBV4-2 and TRBJ2-7, with D maybe TRBD1 (5 bases). The V end lost 1 base, the J end lost 2 bases, and 12 bases lay between the germline ends. Germline CDR1 LGHNA, CDR2 YNFKEQ. The CDR3 runs 15 residues. The CDR3 sequence: CASSQGKGPTYEQYF. CDR3 DNA: TGTGCCAGCAGCCAAGGAAAGGGGCCTACCTACGAGCAGTACTTC.

On this clone itself: Its ends do not fully match the called genes, so a read error is possible. The CDR3 DNA reads TGTGCCGGCAGCGTCGGACAGAACTATGGCTACACCTTC. This gives the protein CAGSVGQNYGYTF. The chain carries TRBV7-9 and TRBJ1-2; D is perhaps TRBD1 (6 bases). Germline-derived CDR1 and CDR2 are SEHNR and FQNEAQ (reference sequence). The length of the CDR3 is 13 residues.

The V call is TRBV2, the J call TRBJ2-2; no clear D gene. The CDR3 contains 11 residues. V lost 4 bases, J lost 6 bases, and 3 bases lay in between. The germline V gene encodes CDR1 SNHLY and CDR2 FYNNEI. Written as DNA, the CDR3 is TGTGCCAGCAGTGCGGCCGGGGAGCTGTTTTTT. This sequence encodes CASSAAGELFF.

This clone occurred once. This chain joins TRBV21-1 and TRBJ2-7; the table gives TRBD1 as D, unverified against the DNA. TRBV21-1 has pseudogene status. CDR3 size: 13 residues. The CDR3 DNA reads TGTGCCAGCAGCGACAAGGCCCCCTACGAGCAGTACTTC. Protein product: CASSDKAPYEQYF.

This chain links TRBV10-3 with TRBJ1-2; 11 bases align to TRBD1. The CDR3 contains 14 residues. CDR1 ENHRY and CDR2 SYGVKD come from the germline V gene. Germline trimming cut 4 bases from V and 4 bases from J; bases unmatched to any gene: 2. CDR3 coding DNA: TGTGCCATCAGTGGGACAGGGGGCACCTATGGCTACACCTTC. Its protein product is CAISGTGGTYGYTF.

The chain couples TRBV5-6 to TRBJ2-1; weak D call: TRBD2 (6 bases). The V end was cut by 4 bases, the J end by 2 bases, with 16 bases between. The germline V gene has CDR1 SGHDT and CDR2 YYEEEE. The CDR3 has 16 residues. As DNA, the CDR3 is TGTGCCAGCAGCCCTCGGTACGGGAGAACCTACAATGAGCAGTTCTTC. Protein sequence: CASSPRYGRTYNEQFF.